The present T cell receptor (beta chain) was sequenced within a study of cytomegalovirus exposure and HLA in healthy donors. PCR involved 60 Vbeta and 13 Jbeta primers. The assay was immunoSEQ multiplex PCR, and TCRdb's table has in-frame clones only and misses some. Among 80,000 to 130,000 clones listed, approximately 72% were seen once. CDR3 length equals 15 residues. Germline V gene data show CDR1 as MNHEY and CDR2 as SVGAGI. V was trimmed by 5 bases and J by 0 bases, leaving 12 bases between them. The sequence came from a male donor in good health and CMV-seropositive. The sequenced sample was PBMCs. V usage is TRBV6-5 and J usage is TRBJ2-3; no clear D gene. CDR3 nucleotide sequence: TGTGCCAGCAGTCCCGCGCTAGTCAGCACAGATACGCAGTATTTT. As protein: CASSPALVSTDTQYF.